This TCR beta chain was obtained from a study of blood T cell repertoires in COVID-19. Study-wide background: Whether acute or convalescent, the COVID-19 samples came from the United States, Italy and Spain. Sources were T cells, B-cell-depleted T cells, or PBMCs; the material itself was cDNA or gDNA.

Per the germline V gene, CDR1 is SEHNR and CDR2 is FQNEAQ (reference sequence). With V trimmed by 5 bases and J by 3 bases, 4 bases remained unmatched. There are 14 residues in the CDR3. Original handling: The assay estimated nucleated cells by amplifying reference gene primers. Sequencing used immunoSEQ multiplex PCR; TCRdb keeps in-frame clones, though not all of them. The D gene and trimming were derived from the DNA, and the V and J assignments and clone size from that table. The profile shows fewer than 300,000 clones, roughly 86% of them singletons. The sequenced material came from peripheral blood. The receptor's source is a woman aged 45-59 years with acute or convalescent COVID-19. This sequence joins TRBV7-9 and TRBJ1-2; 9 nucleotides match TRBD1. CDR3 amino acids: CASSRGQGDYGYTF. The CDR3 coding sequence is TGTGCCAGCAGCCGGGGACAGGGAGACTATGGCTACACCTTC.